This T cell receptor beta chain was identified in a study of shared clonotypes between healthy human individuals. Looking at the study overall: Every donor yielded three CD4 naive, three CD4 memory, two CD8 naive and one CD8 memory plate.

The CDR3 is 16 residues long. In germline, CDR1 is MRHNA, CDR2 SNTAGT. The trim removed 5 bases at V and 9 bases at J, leaving 7 bases unmatched. TCRdb keeps only in-frame clones here, not all; method: immunoSEQ multiplex PCR. This table holds over a million clones, more than 75% found once. The V and J genes are TRBV6-4 and TRBJ2-1; 16 nucleotides agree with TRBD2. The TCR comes from a young man in good health. Some clones in this sample may be carry-over from other donors' samples. Sequenced sample: memory CD4+ T cells from PBMCs. Subset described: CD45RA-negative fraction. The CDR3 sequence: CASSRHGTSGRGEQFF. The DNA of the CDR3 is TGTGCCAGCAGTCGACACGGGACTAGCGGGAGGGGTGAGCAGTTCTTC.